The 10 T cell receptor beta chains reported below all come from one sample, sequenced in a study of T-cell reconstitution after alpha-beta-depleted transplantation in children. Unique molecular identifiers tagged the TCRbeta library. Each CDR3 protein gets one entry after TCRdb re-called the PCR reads with MiXCR. The table includes some 240,000 distinct CDR3 sequences, 9.7% detected once. The sample here was PBMCs from the stem cell graft donor, taken from the stem cell graft. The receptors were gathered from a human donor who donated a stem cell graft to a child with SCID.

In this sample, this clonotype turned up many times. The chain couples TRBV7-9 to TRBJ2-5; D perhaps matches TRBD2 (5 bases). The CDR3 consists of 15 residues. Trimming took 6 bases from V and 5 from J, leaving 19 bases between them. Germline V gene sequence: CDR1 SEHNR, CDR2 FQNEAQ (reference sequence). CDR3: CASSLSVGEGETQYF. DNA of the CDR3: TGTGCCAGCAGTTTATCCGTCGGCGAGGGCGAGACCCAGTACTTC.

The sample holds many counts of this clonotype. In nucleotides, the CDR3 is TGTGCCAGCAGCTCGGACAGGGTATCCGAGCAGTACTTC. Its translation is CASSSDRVSEQYF. The chain uses TRBV7-7 and TRBJ2-7; 8 positions match TRBD1. Germline lookup yields CDR1 SSHAT and CDR2 FNYEAQ (reference sequence). The CDR3 consists of 13 residues. V lost 4 bases to trimming and J lost 6 bases; unmatched junction nucleotides: 5.

This clonotype was picked up many times. This chain connects TRBV20-1 to TRBJ2-7; TRBD1 aligns across 8 bases. Germline loops: CDR1 DFQATT, CDR2 SNEGSKA (reference sequence). The ends lost 5 bases at V and 0 bases at J; junction bases unmatched: 6. The CDR3 is made up of 14 amino acids. CDR3 sequence (DNA): TGCAGTGCTTGGGGACAGGTACACTCCTACGAGCAGTACTTC. Its protein is CSAWGQVHSYEQYF.

The chain couples TRBV20-1 to TRBJ1-2; D might be TRBD1 (5 bases). V gave up 3 bases and J gave up 8 bases, with 16 bases separating them. Germline assignment: CDR1 DFQATT and CDR2 SNEGSKA (reference sequence). The CDR3 is made up of 13 amino acids. The CDR3 nucleotides read TGCAGTGCTAGCCCCAGGGCGGTAGGCGGCTACACCTTC. Protein: CSASPRAVGGYTF.

This clonotype was detected ten times or more. The chain has TRBV5-1 and TRBJ1-1, with 7 bases matching TRBD1. In germline, CDR1 is SGHRS, CDR2 YFSETQ. V trimming: 7 bases; J trimming: 3 bases; junction bases outside the gene matches: 9. The CDR3 spans 14 residues. The CDR3, as DNA: TGCGCCAGCGCTTCGACAGGGCACGACACTGAAGCTTTCTTT. Translated: CASASTGHDTEAFF.

This clonotype was detected a few times. This sequence joins TRBV5-5 and TRBJ1-5; TRBD1 matches 7 bases. This CDR3 has 16 amino acids. Germline V CDR1 and CDR2: SGHKS, YYEKEE (reference sequence). V was clipped by 4 bases and J by 7 bases; unmatched bases: 14. CDR3 nucleotide sequence: TGTGCCAGCAGCGCCGTGGCAGGGGGACTGAGACAGCCCCAGCATTTT. Protein: CASSAVAGGLRQPQHF.

This clonotype was recorded at least ten times. The gene calls are TRBV7-9 and TRBJ2-2; perhaps TRBD1 as D (6 bases). The V and J ends lost 1 base and 0 bases respectively, with 9 bases between them. Germline V gene data show CDR1 as SEHNR and CDR2 as FQNEAQ (reference sequence). The CDR3 consists of 16 residues. The CDR3 DNA reads TGTGCCAGCAGCTTAGGAACAGGGACGAACACCGGGGAGCTGTTTTTT. Protein sequence: CASSLGTGTNTGELFF.

This clonotype was counted many times. The chain recombines TRBV20-1 with TRBJ1-5; D remains ambiguous. Trimming stripped 3 bases from V and 4 bases from J, with 10 bases between. Per the germline V gene, CDR1 is DFQATT and CDR2 is SNEGSKA (reference sequence). The CDR3 runs 13 residues. Here the CDR3 reads CSASQDVNQPQHF. The CDR3 DNA sequence: TGCAGTGCTAGCCAGGACGTTAATCAGCCCCAGCATTTT.

This clonotype appeared many times. V and J are TRBV5-1 and TRBJ2-5; D not resolved. This CDR3 contains 16 residues. The V end lost 3 bases, the J end lost 5 bases, and 20 bases lay between the germline ends. Per the germline V gene, CDR1 is SGHRS and CDR2 is YFSETQ. The CDR3 loop is CASSSRLGYIRETQYF. The DNA for the CDR3 is TGCGCCAGCAGCTCCCGCCTAGGATACATAAGGGAGACCCAGTACTTC.

This clonotype has ten or more counts. The DNA of the CDR3 is TGCGCCAGCAGCTTGACCGGGACAGGGTACACAGATACGCAGTATTTT. This translates into CASSLTGTGYTDTQYF. The V and J genes are TRBV5-1 and TRBJ2-3, with 9 bases that match TRBD1. V shed 1 base and J 2 bases; nucleotides not matched to a gene: 5. CDR1 and CDR2 from the germline V gene are SGHRS and YFSETQ. The CDR3 consists of 16 residues.